The 4 T cell receptor beta chains reported below all come from one sample, sequenced in a study of T cell repertoires in cytomegalovirus infection. TCRdb ran MiXCR on the reads and lists one entry per CDR3 protein. In the table there are around 280,000 distinct CDR3 sequences, roughly an eighth of which are singletons. The specimen sequenced was PBMCs. All receptors come from a human donor in good health (CMV status not recorded). Some clones in this sample may be carry-over from other donors' samples.

In this sample, this clonotype turned up many times. The chain joins TRBV7-2 to TRBJ2-7, with D perhaps matching TRBD1 (6 bases). The V end lost 1 base, the J end lost 3 bases, and 7 bases lay between the germline ends. Looked up from germline, CDR1 is SGHTA and CDR2 is FQGNSA. This CDR3 contains 13 residues. The DNA for the CDR3 is TGTGCCAGCAGCTTAGACAGGGTCTACGAGCAGTACTTC. It specifies CASSLDRVYEQYF.

This clonotype was found a few times. This rearrangement joins TRBV4-1 to TRBJ1-2; D ambiguous. The CDR3 runs 15 residues. The germline V gene has CDR1 MGHRA and CDR2 YSYEKL. The ends were cut back, 3 bases at V and 3 bases at J, with 14 bases in the middle. Here the CDR3 DNA reads TGCGCCAGCAGCCAGGATGCTAGGGTATACTATGGCTACACCTTC. It specifies CASSQDARVYYGYTF.

The chain couples TRBV6-5 to TRBJ2-6; D may be TRBD1 (5 bases). Germline values: CDR1 MNHEY, CDR2 SVGAGI. There are 16 residues in the CDR3. Trimming shortened V by 6 bases and J by 2 bases, and 14 bases separated the two germline ends. Here the CDR3 DNA reads TGTGCCAGCAGCGCAGGGTTTCTGGCTGGGGCCAACGTCCTGACTTTC. Its translation: CASSAGFLAGANVLTF.

J is TRBJ1-2 and V is TRBV5-3, with TRBD1 matching 9 bases. TRBV5-3 is treated as an ORF (open reading frame) with a function not yet certain. This CDR3 has 14 residues. The V segment lost 8 bases and the J segment 8 bases; nucleotides outside the gene matches: 13. CDR3 sequence: CASSGPRTGEGYTF. The CDR3 region has the DNA TGTGCCAGCAGCGGGCCCCGGACAGGGGAAGGCTACACCTTC.